Listed below are T cell receptor beta chains from one sample, sequenced in a study of blood T cell repertoires in COVID-19. Assay: immunoSEQ multiplex PCR; the TCRdb copy retains only in-frame clones and omits some. The sample yields approximately 67,000 clones, 65% to 90% seen once. Sequenced input: peripheral blood. These receptors all come from a man aged 60 to 69 with acute or convalescent COVID-19. CDR3s include the opening cysteine and the closing phenylalanine or tryptophan. D genes are given only for firm matches. The size entry is marked missing in some rows and otherwise reads once, few, many or a size class.

d_gene: -
abundance: -
j_gene: TRBJ1-3
v_gene: TRBV5-5
CDR3nt: TGTGCCAGCAGCTTGGTCCCACAGGGTCTAAGTGGAAACACCATATATTTT
CDR3aa: CASSLVPQGLSGNTIYF

d_gene: -
abundance: -
j_gene: TRBJ2-1
v_gene: TRBV3-1/TRBV3-2
CDR3nt: TGTGCCAGCAGCGCCCCAGGGGTTGAGAACAATGAGCAGTTCTTC
CDR3aa: CASSAPGVENNEQFF

d_gene: TRBD1
abundance: -
j_gene: TRBJ1-2
v_gene: TRBV24-1
CDR3nt: TGTGCCACCAGTGACCCGGACAGGGGGGATGGCTACACCTTC
CDR3aa: CATSDPDRGDGYTF

d_gene: TRBD1
abundance: -
j_gene: TRBJ2-1
v_gene: TRBV6-2/TRBV6-3
CDR3nt: TGTGCCAGCAGCAATAACCGCCGGGACAGGGGTTTGGATGAGCAGTTCTTC
CDR3aa: CASSNNRRDRGLDEQFF

d_gene: -
abundance: -
j_gene: TRBJ2-2
v_gene: TRBV11-3
CDR3nt: TGTGCCAGCAGCTTAGAGGGTTGGGCGGGGGCCACCGGGGAGCTGTTTTTT
CDR3aa: CASSLEGWAGATGELFF

d_gene: TRBD1
abundance: -
j_gene: TRBJ1-2
v_gene: TRBV5-5
CDR3nt: TGTGCCAGCAGCTTTAGTCCGACAGGGGGATCGTTTGGCTACACCTTC
CDR3aa: CASSFSPTGGSFGYTF

d_gene: -
abundance: -
j_gene: TRBJ1-2
v_gene: TRBV6-1
CDR3nt: TGTGCCAGCAGTGAACAGGGGTTCTATGGCTACACCTTC
CDR3aa: CASSEQGFYGYTF

d_gene: -
abundance: -
j_gene: TRBJ1-5
v_gene: TRBV27
CDR3nt: TGTGCCAGCAGTTCCACCGGGGCGGGGCCGACCAGGCCCCAGCATTTT
CDR3aa: CASSSTGAGPTRPQHF

d_gene: TRBD2
abundance: -
j_gene: TRBJ2-2
v_gene: TRBV5-4
CDR3nt: TGTGCCAGCAGCCAGGGCCTAGCGGGGACCGGGGAGCTGTTTTTT
CDR3aa: CASSQGLAGTGELFF

d_gene: TRBD2
abundance: few
j_gene: TRBJ2-3
v_gene: TRBV9
CDR3nt: TGTGCCAGCAGCGTAACCCCTAATGCGGGGGGGCTAGATACGCAGTATTTT
CDR3aa: CASSVTPNAGGLDTQYF

d_gene: -
abundance: -
j_gene: TRBJ1-6
v_gene: TRBV29-1
CDR3nt: TGCAGCGTTTCGGACACTGGAGGGTCACCCCTCCACTTT
CDR3aa: CSVSDTGGSPLHF

d_gene: -
abundance: -
j_gene: TRBJ1-5
v_gene: TRBV28
CDR3nt: TGTGCCAGCAGTTTTACGGGGCAGGGGACGATTCAGCCCCAGCATTTT
CDR3aa: CASSFTGQGTIQPQHF

d_gene: -
abundance: -
j_gene: TRBJ1-2
v_gene: TRBV30
CDR3nt: TGTGCCTGGAGTGATAGATATGGCTACACCTTC
CDR3aa: CAWSDRYGYTF

d_gene: TRBD1
abundance: -
j_gene: TRBJ1-5
v_gene: TRBV6-5
CDR3nt: TGTGCCAGCCGGGGACAGGTACATCAGCCCCAGCATTTT
CDR3aa: CASRGQVHQPQHF

d_gene: TRBD1
abundance: few
j_gene: TRBJ2-1
v_gene: TRBV7-7
CDR3nt: TGTGCCAGCAGCTCGACAGGGATGGGCGGTGAGCAGTTCTTC
CDR3aa: CASSSTGMGGEQFF

d_gene: -
abundance: -
j_gene: TRBJ2-2
v_gene: TRBV5-1
CDR3nt: TGCGCCAGCGGCCCCCCAGGGATTACGAACACCGGGGAGCTGTTTTTT
CDR3aa: CASGPPGITNTGELFF

d_gene: -
abundance: -
j_gene: TRBJ1-2
v_gene: TRBV9
CDR3nt: TGTGCCAGCAGCGGGGAGGGCAGGGTTGGCTACACCTTC
CDR3aa: CASSGEGRVGYTF

d_gene: TRBD1
abundance: medium-sized
j_gene: TRBJ1-4
v_gene: TRBV4-1
CDR3nt: TGCGCCAGCAGCCAAGAGGGGTTTAGCCAGGGGGCAGTTTGGGAAAAACTGTTTTTT
CDR3aa: CASSQEGFSQGAVWEKLFF

d_gene: TRBD1
abundance: -
j_gene: TRBJ1-4
v_gene: TRBV18
CDR3nt: TGTGCCAGCTCACCACAGGACAGGGGAAGTGGGACTAATGAAAAACTGTTTTTT
CDR3aa: CASSPQDRGSGTNEKLFF

d_gene: -
abundance: -
j_gene: TRBJ1-4
v_gene: TRBV5-6
CDR3nt: TGTGCCAGCAGCCGCAGGTTGGGCCAGGATGAAAAACTGTTTTTT
CDR3aa: CASSRRLGQDEKLFF

d_gene: -
abundance: -
j_gene: TRBJ1-4
v_gene: TRBV5-1
CDR3nt: TGCGCCAGCAGCTTGGGTGCGACTAATGAAAAACTGTTTTTT
CDR3aa: CASSLGATNEKLFF

d_gene: -
abundance: -
j_gene: TRBJ2-7
v_gene: TRBV5-6
CDR3nt: TGTGCCAGCACGCTAGGTGGGACTTACGAGCAGTACTTC
CDR3aa: CASTLGGTYEQYF